This record covers a single T cell receptor beta chain. Germline-derived CDR1 and CDR2 are SGDLS and YYNGEE. After removal of 2 bases from V and 3 bases from J, the junction contained 10 bases not matched to a gene. This CDR3 region has 16 residues. The data originate from a study of blood T cell repertoires in COVID-19. Study as a whole: Sources were T cells, B-cell-depleted T cells, or PBMCs; the material itself was cDNA or gDNA.

Enrollment of patients from Seattle took place during active infection, with longitudinal follow-up. Per the study methods: Nucleated cell number was recorded as an estimate derived from reference gene primer amplification. TCRdb keeps only in-frame clones here, not all; method: immunoSEQ multiplex PCR. V, J and clone size were drawn from that table, and D and trimming were deduced from the DNA. The sample consists of roughly 75,000 clones, 75% to 90% of them appearing once. The receptor comes from an older man with COVID-19, enrolled during active disease. Sequenced material: peripheral blood. The rearrangement links TRBV9 to TRBJ2-5, with 7 bases matching TRBD1. Here the CDR3 reads CASSVSWDSSKETQYF. The CDR3, as DNA: TGTGCCAGCAGCGTCTCCTGGGACAGCTCTAAAGAGACCCAGTACTTC.